The clone carrying this T cell receptor (beta chain) was seen at least ten times. No antigen is known for it. The sample comes from a study of T cells after yellow fever vaccination. Whole-study results and caveats: Post-booster samples contained most primary-vaccination clones (approximately 97% CD4, around 90% CD8).

After removal of 2 bases from V and 0 bases from J, the junction contained 2 bases not matched to a gene. Germline assignment: CDR1 SGDLS and CDR2 YYNGEE. This CDR3 is 15 amino acids long. TCRdb redid the calling of the 5' RACE reads with MiXCR, one entry per CDR3 protein. Here the sample spans 350,000 to 450,000 distinct CDR3 sequences, roughly a sixth being singletons. The sequencing here drew on PBMCs, taken before the yellow fever booster vaccination. The receptor was derived from a man between 18 and 29 years old who received the YFV17D yellow fever vaccine. The chain has TRBV9 and TRBJ2-3, with 8 bases aligning to TRBD2. For the CDR3, the DNA is TGTGCCAGCAGCGTGGTAGCGGGGAGCACAGATACGCAGTATTTT. Its protein is CASSVVAGSTDTQYF.